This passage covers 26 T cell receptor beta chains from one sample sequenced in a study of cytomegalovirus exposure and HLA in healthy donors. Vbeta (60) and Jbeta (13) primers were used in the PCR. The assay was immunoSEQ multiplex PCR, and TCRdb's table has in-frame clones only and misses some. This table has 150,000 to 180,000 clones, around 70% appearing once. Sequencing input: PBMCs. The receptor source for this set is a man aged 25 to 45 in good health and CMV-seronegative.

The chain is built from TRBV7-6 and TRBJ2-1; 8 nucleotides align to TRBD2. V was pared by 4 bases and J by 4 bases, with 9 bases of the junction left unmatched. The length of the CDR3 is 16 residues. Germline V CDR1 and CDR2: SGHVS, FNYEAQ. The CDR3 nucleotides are TGTGCCAGCAGCTCGGAGGACGAGCGGGGGTACAATGAGCAGTTCTTC. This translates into CASSSEDERGYNEQFF.

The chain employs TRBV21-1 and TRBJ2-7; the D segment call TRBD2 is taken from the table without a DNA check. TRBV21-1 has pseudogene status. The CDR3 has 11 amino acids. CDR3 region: CASSRVYEQYF. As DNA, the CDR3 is TGTGCCAGCAGCAGAGTATACGAGCAGTACTTC.

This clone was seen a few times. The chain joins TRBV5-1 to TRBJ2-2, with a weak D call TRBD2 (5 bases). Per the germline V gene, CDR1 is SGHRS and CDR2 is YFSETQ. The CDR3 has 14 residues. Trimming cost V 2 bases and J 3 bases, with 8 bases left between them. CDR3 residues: CASSFGRDTGELFF. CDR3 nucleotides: TGCGCCAGCAGCTTCGGGCGGGACACCGGGGAGCTGTTTTTT.

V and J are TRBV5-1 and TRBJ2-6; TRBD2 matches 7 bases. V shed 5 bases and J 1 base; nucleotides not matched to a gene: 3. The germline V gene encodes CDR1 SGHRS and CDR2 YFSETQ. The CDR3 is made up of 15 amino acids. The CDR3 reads CASSGGGSGANVLTF. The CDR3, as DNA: TGCGCCAGCAGTGGGGGGGGATCTGGGGCCAACGTCCTGACTTTC.

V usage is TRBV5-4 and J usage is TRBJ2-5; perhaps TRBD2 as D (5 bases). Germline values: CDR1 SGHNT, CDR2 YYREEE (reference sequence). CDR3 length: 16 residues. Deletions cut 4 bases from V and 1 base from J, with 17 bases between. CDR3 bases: TGTGCCAGCAGCGGGATGATGGGAGCGGTCCAAGAGACCCAGTACTTC. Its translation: CASSGMMGAVQETQYF.

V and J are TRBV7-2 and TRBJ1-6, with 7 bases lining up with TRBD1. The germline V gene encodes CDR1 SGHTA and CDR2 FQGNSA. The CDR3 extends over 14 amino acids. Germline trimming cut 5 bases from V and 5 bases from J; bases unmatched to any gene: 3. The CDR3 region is CASSLTGDNSPLHF. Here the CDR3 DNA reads TGTGCCAGCAGCCTCACAGGGGATAATTCACCCCTCCACTTT.

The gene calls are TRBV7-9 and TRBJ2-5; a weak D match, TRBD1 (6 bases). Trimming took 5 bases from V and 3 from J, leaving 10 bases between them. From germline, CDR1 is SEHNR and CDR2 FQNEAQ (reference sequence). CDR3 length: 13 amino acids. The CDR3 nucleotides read TGTGCCAGCAGCCTAAGGACAGAAGAGACCCAGTACTTC. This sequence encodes CASSLRTEETQYF.

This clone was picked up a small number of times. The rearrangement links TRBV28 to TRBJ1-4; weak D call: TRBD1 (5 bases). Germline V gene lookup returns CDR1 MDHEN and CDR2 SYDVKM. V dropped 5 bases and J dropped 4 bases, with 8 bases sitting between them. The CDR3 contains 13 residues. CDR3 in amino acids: CASSGALNEKLFF. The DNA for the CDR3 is TGTGCCAGCAGTGGGGCCCTTAATGAAAAACTGTTTTTT.

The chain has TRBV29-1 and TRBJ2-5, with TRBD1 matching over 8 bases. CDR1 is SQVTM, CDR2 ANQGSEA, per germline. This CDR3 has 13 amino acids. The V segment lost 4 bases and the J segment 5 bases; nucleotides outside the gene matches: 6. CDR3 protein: CSVARGRGETQYF. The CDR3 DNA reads TGCAGCGTTGCCAGGGGGCGAGGTGAGACCCAGTACTTC.

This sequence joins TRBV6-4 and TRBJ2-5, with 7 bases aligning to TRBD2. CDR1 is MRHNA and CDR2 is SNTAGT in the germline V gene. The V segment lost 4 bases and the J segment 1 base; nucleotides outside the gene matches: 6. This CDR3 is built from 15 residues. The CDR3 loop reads CASSAVAGSQETQYF. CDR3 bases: TGTGCCAGCAGTGCGGTAGCGGGTTCCCAAGAGACCCAGTACTTC.

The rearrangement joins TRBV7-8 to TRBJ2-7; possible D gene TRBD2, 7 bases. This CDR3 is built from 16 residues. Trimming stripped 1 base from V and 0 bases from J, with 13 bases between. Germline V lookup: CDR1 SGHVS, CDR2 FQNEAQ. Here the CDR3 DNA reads TGTGCCAGCAGCTTAGAGGCGGGGGCTACCTCCTACGAGCAGTACTTC. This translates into CASSLEAGATSYEQYF.

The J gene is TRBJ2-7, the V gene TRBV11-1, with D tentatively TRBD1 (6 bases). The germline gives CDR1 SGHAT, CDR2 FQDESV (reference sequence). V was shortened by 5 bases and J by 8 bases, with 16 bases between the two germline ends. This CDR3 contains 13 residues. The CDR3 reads CASSQNRDSKQYF. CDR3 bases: TGTGCCAGCAGCCAAAACAGGGATTCCAAGCAGTACTTC.

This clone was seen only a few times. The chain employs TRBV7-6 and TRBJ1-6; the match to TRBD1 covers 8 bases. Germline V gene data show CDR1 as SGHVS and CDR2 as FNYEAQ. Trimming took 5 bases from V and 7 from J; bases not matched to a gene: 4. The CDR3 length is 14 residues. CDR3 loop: CASSRTGRNSPLHF. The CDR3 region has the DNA TGTGCCAGCAGCCGGACAGGGAGGAATTCACCCCTCCACTTT.

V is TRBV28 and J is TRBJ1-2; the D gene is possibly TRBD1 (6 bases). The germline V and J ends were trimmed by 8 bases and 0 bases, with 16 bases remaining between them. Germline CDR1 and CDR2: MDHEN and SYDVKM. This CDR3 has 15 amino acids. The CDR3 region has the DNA TGTGCCAGCTTCCGGGGGGCACTAACTAACTATGGCTACACCTTC. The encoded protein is CASFRGALTNYGYTF.

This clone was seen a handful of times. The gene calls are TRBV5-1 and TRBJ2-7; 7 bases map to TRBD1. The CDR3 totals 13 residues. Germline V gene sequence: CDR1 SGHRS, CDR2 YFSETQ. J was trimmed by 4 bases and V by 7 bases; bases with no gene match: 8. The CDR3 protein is CASAQGTEYEQYF. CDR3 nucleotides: TGCGCCAGCGCCCAAGGGACAGAGTACGAGCAGTACTTC.

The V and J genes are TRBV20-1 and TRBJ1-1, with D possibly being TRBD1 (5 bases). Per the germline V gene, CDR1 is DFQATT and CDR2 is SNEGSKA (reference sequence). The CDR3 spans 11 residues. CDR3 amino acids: CRQAMNTEAFF. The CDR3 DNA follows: TGCAGACAGGCGATGAACACTGAAGCTTTCTTT.

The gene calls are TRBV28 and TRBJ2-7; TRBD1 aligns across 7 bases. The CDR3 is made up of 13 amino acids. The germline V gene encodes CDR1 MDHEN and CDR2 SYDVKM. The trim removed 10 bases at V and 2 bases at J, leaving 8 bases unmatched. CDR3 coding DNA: TGTGCCACTTTCGACAGGGCCCCCTACGAGCAGTACTTC. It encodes CATFDRAPYEQYF.

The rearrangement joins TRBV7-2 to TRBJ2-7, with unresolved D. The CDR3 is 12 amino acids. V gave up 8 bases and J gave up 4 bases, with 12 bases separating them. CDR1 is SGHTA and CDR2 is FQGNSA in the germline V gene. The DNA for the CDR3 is TGTGCCAGCTCGGTCAACGTTTACGAGCAGTACTTC. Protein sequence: CASSVNVYEQYF.

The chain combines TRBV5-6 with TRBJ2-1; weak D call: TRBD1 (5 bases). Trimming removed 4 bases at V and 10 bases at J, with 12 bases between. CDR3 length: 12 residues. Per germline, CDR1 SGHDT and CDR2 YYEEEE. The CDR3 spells CASSLGSGEQFF. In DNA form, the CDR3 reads TGTGCCAGCAGCCTAGGGTCAGGGGAGCAGTTCTTC.

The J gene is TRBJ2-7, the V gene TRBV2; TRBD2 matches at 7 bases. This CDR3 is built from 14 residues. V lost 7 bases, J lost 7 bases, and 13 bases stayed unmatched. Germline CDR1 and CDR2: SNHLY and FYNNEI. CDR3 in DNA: TGTGCCAGCAATCTAGAGCGGGTGGGAGGGGAGCAGTACTTC. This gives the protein CASNLERVGGEQYF.

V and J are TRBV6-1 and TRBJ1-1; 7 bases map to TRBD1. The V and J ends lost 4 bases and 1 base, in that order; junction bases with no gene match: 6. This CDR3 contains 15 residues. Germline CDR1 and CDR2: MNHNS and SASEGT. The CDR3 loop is CASSGTGRENTEAFF. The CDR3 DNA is TGTGCCAGCAGTGGGACAGGCAGAGAGAACACTGAAGCTTTCTTT.

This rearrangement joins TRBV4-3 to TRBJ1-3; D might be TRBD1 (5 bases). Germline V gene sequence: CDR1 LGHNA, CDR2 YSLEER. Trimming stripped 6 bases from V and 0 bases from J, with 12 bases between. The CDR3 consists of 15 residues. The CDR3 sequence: CASSYGHSSGNTIYF. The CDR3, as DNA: TGCGCCAGCAGTTATGGACACAGCTCTGGAAACACCATATATTTT.

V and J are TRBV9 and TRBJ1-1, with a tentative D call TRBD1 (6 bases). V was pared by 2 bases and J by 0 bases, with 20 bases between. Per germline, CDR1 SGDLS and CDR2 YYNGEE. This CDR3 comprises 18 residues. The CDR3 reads CASSVVEGVGYMNTEAFF. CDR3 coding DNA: TGTGCCAGCAGCGTGGTCGAGGGGGTGGGATACATGAACACTGAAGCTTTCTTT.

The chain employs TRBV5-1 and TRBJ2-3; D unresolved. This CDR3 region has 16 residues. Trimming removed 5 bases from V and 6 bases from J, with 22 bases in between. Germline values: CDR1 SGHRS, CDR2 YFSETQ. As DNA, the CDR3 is TGCGCCAGCAGGTCCCTTGATCACTCATACCCTGATACGCAGTATTTT. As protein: CASRSLDHSYPDTQYF.

The CDR3: CASSSRDTHYEQYF. The CDR3 DNA is TGTGCCAGCAGCTCACGGGACACTCACTACGAGCAGTACTTC. V usage is TRBV7-8 and J usage is TRBJ2-7; TRBD1 might be the D (6 bases). V gave up 4 bases and J gave up 3 bases, with 13 bases separating them. CDR1 and CDR2 (germline): SGHVS, FQNEAQ. This CDR3 is built from 14 residues.

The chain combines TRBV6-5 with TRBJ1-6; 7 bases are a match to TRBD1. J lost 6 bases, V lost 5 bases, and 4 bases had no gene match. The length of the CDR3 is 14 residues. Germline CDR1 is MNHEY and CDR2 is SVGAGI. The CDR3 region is CASSQTGCNSPLHF. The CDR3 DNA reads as TGTGCCAGCAGTCAGACAGGGTGTAATTCACCCCTCCACTTT.